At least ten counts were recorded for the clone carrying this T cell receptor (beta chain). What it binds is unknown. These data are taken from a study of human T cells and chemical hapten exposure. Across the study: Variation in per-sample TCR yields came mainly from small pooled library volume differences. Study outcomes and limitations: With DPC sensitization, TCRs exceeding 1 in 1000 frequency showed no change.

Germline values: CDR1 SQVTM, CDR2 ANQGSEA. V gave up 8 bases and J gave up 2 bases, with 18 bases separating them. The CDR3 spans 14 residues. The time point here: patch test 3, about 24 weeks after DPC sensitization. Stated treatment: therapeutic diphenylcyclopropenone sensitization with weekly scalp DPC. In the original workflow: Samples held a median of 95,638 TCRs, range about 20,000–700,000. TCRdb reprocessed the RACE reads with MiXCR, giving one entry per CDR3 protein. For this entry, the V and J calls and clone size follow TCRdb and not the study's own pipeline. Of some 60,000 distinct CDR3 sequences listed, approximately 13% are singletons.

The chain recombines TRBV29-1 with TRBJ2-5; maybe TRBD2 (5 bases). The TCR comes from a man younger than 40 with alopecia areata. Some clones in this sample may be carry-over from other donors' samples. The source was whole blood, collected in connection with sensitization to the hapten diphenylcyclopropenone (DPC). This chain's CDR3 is CSTAKGLIQETQYF. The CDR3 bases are TGCAGCACTGCTAAAGGACTTATACAAGAGACCCAGTACTTC.